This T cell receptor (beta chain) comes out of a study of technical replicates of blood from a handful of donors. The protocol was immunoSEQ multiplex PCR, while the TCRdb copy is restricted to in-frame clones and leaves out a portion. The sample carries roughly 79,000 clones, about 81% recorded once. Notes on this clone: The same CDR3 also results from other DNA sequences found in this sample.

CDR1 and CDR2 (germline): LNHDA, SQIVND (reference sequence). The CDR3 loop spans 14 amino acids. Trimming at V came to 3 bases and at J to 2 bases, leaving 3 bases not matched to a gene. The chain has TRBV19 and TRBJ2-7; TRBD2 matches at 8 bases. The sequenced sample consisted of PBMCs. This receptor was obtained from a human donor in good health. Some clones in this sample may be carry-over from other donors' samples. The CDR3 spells CASSISGATYEQYF. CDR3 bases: TGTGCCAGTAGTATTAGCGGGGCAACCTACGAGCAGTACTTC.